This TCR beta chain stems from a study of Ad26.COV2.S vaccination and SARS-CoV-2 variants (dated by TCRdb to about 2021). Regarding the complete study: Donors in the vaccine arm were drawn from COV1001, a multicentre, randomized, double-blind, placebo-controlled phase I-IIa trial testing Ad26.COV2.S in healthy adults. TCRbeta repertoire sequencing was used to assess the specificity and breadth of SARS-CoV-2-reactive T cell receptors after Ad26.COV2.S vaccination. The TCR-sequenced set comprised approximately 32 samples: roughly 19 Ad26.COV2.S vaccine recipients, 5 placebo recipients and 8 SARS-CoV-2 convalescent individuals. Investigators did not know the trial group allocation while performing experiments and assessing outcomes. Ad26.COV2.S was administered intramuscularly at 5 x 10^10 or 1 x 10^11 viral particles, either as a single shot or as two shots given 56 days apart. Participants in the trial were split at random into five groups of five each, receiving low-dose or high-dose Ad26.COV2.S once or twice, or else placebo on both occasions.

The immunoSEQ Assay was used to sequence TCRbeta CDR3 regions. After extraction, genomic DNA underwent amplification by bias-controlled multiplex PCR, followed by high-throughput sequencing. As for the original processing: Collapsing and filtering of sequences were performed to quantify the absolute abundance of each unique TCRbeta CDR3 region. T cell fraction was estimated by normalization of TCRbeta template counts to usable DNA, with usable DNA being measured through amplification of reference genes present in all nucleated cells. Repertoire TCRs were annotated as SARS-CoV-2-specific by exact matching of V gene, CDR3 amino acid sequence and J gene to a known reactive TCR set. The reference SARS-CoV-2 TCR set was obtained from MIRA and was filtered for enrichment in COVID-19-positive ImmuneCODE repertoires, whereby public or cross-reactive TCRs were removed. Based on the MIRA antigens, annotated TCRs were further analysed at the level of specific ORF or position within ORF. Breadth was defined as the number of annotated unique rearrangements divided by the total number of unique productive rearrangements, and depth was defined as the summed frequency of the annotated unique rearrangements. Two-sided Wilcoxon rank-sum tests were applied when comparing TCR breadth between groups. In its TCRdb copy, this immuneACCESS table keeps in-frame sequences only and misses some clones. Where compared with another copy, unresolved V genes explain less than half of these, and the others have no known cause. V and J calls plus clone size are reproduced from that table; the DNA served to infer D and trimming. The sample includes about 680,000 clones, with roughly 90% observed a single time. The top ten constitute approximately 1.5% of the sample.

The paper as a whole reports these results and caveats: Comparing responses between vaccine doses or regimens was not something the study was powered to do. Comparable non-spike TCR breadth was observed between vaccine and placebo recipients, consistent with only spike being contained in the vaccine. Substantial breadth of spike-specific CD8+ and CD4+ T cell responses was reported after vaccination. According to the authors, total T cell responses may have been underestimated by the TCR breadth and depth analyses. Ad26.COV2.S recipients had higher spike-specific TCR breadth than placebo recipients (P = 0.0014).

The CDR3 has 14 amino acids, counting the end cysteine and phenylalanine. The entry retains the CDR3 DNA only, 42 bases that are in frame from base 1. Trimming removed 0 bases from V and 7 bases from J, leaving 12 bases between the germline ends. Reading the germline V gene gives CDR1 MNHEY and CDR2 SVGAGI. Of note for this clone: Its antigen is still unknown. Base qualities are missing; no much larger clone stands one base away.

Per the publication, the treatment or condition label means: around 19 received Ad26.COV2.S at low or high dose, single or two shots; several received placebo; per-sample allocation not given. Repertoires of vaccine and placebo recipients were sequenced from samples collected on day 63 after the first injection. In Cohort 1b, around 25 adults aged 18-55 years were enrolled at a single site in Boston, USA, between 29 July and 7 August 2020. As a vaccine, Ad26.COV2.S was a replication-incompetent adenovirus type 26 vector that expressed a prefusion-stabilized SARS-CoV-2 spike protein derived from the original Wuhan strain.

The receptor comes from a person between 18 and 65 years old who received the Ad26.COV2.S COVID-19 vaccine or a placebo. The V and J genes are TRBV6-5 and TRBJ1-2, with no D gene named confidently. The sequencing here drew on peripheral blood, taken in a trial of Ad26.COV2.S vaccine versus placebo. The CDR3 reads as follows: CASSYSSQWGGYTF. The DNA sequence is TGTGCCAGCAGTTACTCGAGTCAGTGGGGTGGCTACACCTTC.